Reported below is one T cell receptor (beta chain). What it binds is not known. RNA extraction and reverse transcription yielded cDNA as sequencing template. Sequencing was performed with immunoSEQ multiplex PCR; in TCRdb, only in-frame clones are kept and a portion is missing. The sample shows about 76,000 clones, approximately 70% of them seen only once. This specimen belongs to a study of CD8+ T cells in alopecia areata. Study summary: Tofacitinib administration to treated patients was oral, at 5 to 10 mg twice daily. Scoring of severity for treated patients was based on percentage of affected scalp area.

Broader study findings: Uncertain still, given a single nonresponder, is whether baseline CD8+ expansion links to response. Scalp clonality, together with expanded CD8+ clones among the top 100, fell significantly with tofacitinib.

The sample's treatment: oral pan-JAK inhibitor, 5-10 mg twice daily. The CDR3 is 15 residues long. CDR1 SEHNR and CDR2 FQNEAQ come from the germline V gene (reference sequence). The V end was cut by 3 bases, the J end by 6 bases, with 14 bases between. The chain is built from TRBV7-9 and TRBJ2-2; tentatively, D is TRBD1 (5 bases). Sequencing used CD8+ T cells sorted from blood, obtained at week 24, from a patient treated with tofacitinib. The receptor's source is a human donor with alopecia areata. CDR3 protein: CASSFLQGEAGELFF. The CDR3 DNA reads TGTGCCAGCAGCTTTCTCCAGGGTGAGGCCGGGGAGCTGTTTTTT.